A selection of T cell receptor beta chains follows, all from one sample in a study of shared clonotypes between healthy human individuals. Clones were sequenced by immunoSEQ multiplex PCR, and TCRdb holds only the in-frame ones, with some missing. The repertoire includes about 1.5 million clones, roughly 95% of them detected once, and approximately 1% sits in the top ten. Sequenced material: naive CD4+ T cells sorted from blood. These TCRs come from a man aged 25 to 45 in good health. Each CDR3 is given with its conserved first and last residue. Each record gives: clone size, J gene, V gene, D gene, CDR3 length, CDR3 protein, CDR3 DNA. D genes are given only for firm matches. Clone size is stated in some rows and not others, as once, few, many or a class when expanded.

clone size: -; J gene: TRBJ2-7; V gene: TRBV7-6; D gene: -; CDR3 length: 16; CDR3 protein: CASSHAPRFPSYEQYF; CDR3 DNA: TGTGCCAGCAGCCACGCCCCCAGGTTTCCATCCTACGAGCAGTACTTC
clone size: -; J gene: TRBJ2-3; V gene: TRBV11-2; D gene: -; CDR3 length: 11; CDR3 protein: CASSSGDTQYF; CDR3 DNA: TGTGCCAGCAGTTCTGGGGATACGCAGTATTTT
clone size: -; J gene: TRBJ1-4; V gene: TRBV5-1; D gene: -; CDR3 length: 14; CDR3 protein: CASAPRTFGEKLFF; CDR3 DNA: TGCGCCAGCGCCCCCCGAACCTTCGGAGAAAAACTGTTTTTT
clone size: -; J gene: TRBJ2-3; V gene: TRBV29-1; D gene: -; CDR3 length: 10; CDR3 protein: CSVGDDTQYF; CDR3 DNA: TGCAGCGTTGGAGATGATACGCAGTATTTT
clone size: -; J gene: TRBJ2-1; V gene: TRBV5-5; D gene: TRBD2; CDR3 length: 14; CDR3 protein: CASSPTSDHNEQFF; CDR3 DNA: TGTGCCAGCAGCCCGACTAGCGACCACAATGAGCAGTTCTTC
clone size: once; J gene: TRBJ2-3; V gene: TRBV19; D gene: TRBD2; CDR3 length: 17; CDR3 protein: CASSNRTSGVGRDTQYF; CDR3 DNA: TGTGCCAGTAGTAACCGGACTAGCGGGGTAGGGAGAGATACGCAGTATTTT
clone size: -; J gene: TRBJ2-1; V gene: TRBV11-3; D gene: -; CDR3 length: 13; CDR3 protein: CASSWGPGNEQFF; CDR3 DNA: TGTGCCAGCAGCTGGGGACCTGGGAATGAGCAGTTCTTC
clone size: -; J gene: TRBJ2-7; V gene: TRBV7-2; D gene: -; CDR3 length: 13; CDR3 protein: CASSSANSYEQYF; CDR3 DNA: TGTGCCAGCAGCTCCGCAAATTCCTACGAGCAGTACTTC
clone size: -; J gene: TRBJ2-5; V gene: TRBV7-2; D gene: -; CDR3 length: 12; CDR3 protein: CASSFGLETQYF; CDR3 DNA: TGCGCCAGCAGCTTCGGTTTAGAGACCCAGTACTTC
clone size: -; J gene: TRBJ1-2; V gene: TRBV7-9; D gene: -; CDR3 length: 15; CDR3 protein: CASSSLGFLNYGYTF; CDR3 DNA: TGTGCCAGCAGCTCTCTGGGGTTTCTTAACTATGGCTACACCTTC
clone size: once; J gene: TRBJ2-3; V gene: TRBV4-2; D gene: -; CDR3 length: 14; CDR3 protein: CASSPWGDTDTQYF; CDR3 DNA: TGTGCCAGCAGCCCGTGGGGGGACACAGATACGCAGTATTTT
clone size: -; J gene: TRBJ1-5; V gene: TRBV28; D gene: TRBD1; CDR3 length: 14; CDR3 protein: CASSSQGGNQPQHF; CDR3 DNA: TGTGCCAGCAGTAGCCAGGGGGGAAATCAGCCCCAGCATTTT
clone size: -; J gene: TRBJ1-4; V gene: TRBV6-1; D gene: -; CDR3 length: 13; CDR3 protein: CACHRKTNEKLFF; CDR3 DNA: TGTGCCTGTCATCGGAAAACTAATGAAAAACTGTTTTTT
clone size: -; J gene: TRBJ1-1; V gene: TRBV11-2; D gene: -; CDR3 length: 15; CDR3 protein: CASSLIQGSNTEAFF; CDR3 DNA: TGTGCCAGCAGCTTAATCCAGGGGTCGAACACTGAAGCTTTCTTT
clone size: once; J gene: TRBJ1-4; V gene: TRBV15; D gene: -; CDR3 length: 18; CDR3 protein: CATSRDTPFFATNEKLFF; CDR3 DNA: TGTGCCACCAGCAGAGATACCCCTTTTTTCGCAACTAATGAAAAACTGTTTTTT